This T cell receptor beta chain came from a study of PD-1 blockade in classical Hodgkin lymphoma. The CDR3 covers 14 residues. Trimming took 5 bases from V and 0 from J; bases not matched to a gene: 0. The germline V gene encodes CDR1 LNHDA and CDR2 SQIVND (reference sequence). Sample time point: cycle 4 day 1 (C4D1), after six to seven weeks of nivolumab. All patients experienced relapse after autologous stem cell transplantation, and brentuximab vedotin exposure was variable. Clones were sequenced by immunoSEQ multiplex PCR, and TCRdb holds only the in-frame ones, with some missing. This sample has some 48,000 clones; approximately 80% occur once, and the top ten carry around 20%.

The sequence was collected from a human donor with classical Hodgkin lymphoma. The starting material was peripheral blood mononuclear cells (PBMCs), obtained before the fourth cycle of nivolumab. The rearrangement uses TRBV19 and TRBJ1-2; 10 bases fit TRBD1. The CDR3 region is CASSGTGANYGYTF. The CDR3 nucleotides read TGTGCCAGTAGTGGGACAGGGGCTAACTATGGCTACACCTTC.